Following are 15 T cell receptor beta chains from one sample sequenced in a study of technical replicates of blood from a handful of donors. Assay used: immunoSEQ multiplex PCR; TCRdb lists only in-frame clones, some missing. Altogether around 80,000 clones are present, approximately 97% being singletons, with the ten largest covering approximately 0.32%. The sample consisted of T cells isolated from PBMCs. These receptors all stem from a human donor in good health.

CDR3 nucleotides: TGCGCCAGCAGCTCGTACACCGGGACAAACGTCTACGAGCAGTACTTC. Encoded protein: CASSSYTGTNVYEQYF. The chain employs TRBV5-1 and TRBJ2-7, with D perhaps TRBD1 (6 bases). Trimming took off 3 bases at V and 3 bases at J, with 19 bases between the two ends. Looked up from germline, CDR1 is SGHRS and CDR2 is YFSETQ. The CDR3 is 16 amino acids.

The V and J genes are TRBV7-2 and TRBJ2-5, with D uncertain. Trimming took off 1 base at V and 0 bases at J, with 9 bases between the two ends. Germline assignment: CDR1 SGHTA and CDR2 FQGNSA. CDR3 size: 15 residues. The CDR3 spells CASSLVAENQETQYF. The CDR3 DNA is TGTGCCAGCAGCTTAGTGGCGGAGAACCAAGAGACCCAGTACTTC.

The V call is TRBV14, the J call TRBJ2-1; D might be TRBD1 (7 bases). Germline-derived CDR1 and CDR2 are SGHDN and FVKESK. CDR3 length equals 17 residues. Trimming cost V 0 bases and J 4 bases, with 16 bases left between them. CDR3 loop: CASSQEEGAGLYNEQFF. Written as DNA, the CDR3 is TGTGCCAGCAGCCAAGAGGAGGGGGCAGGCTTATACAATGAGCAGTTCTTC.

This sequence joins TRBV18 and TRBJ2-7, with 10 bases fitting TRBD2. The germline gives CDR1 KGHSH, CDR2 LQKENI. The V segment lost 2 bases and the J segment 7 bases; nucleotides outside the gene matches: 8. This CDR3 comprises 15 residues. Here the CDR3 DNA reads TGTGCCAGCTCACCAAACCTAGCGGGAGCTGATGAGCAGTACTTC. Translating gives CASSPNLAGADEQYF.

The chain combines TRBV7-2 with TRBJ2-7, with 9 positions matching TRBD1. Germline-derived CDR1 and CDR2 are SGHTA and FQGNSA. V was clipped by 4 bases and J by 4 bases; unmatched bases: 5. CDR3 length equals 14 residues. DNA of the CDR3: TGTGCCAGCAGCTCCGGGACAGGGTGGTACGAGCAGTACTTC. Residues: CASSSGTGWYEQYF. Drawing the rest from reference TRBV7-2 and TRBJ2-7, the complete variable domain is GAGVSQSPSNKVTEKGKDVELRCDPISGHTALYWYRQSLGQGLEFLIYFQGNSAPDKSGLPSDRFSAERTGGSVSTLTIQRTQQEDSAVYLCASSSGTGWYEQYFGPGTRLTVT.

The gene calls are TRBV11-2 and TRBJ2-7, with no clear D. Looked up from germline, CDR1 is SGHAT and CDR2 is FQNNGV. V was cut by 5 bases and J by 2 bases, with 19 bases left in between. The CDR3 is 16 residues long. The CDR3 DNA reads as TGTGCCAGCAGCCCGAATAATCTGACTCCTCCCTACGAGCAGTACTTC. It encodes CASSPNNLTPPYEQYF. The full variable domain, with the rest looked up from reference TRBV11-2 and TRBJ2-7, is EAGVAQSPRYKIIEKRQSVAFWCNPISGHATLYWYQQILGQGPKLLIQFQNNGVVDDSQLPKDRFSAERLKGVDSTLKIQPAKLEDSAVYLCASSPNNLTPPYEQYFGPGTRLTVT.

The chain has TRBV28 and TRBJ1-1, with 7 bases aligning to TRBD1. CDR3 length equals 15 residues. CDR1 and CDR2 (germline): MDHEN, SYDVKM. V lost 3 bases to trimming and J lost 0 bases; unmatched junction nucleotides: 4. CDR3 region: CASSFRGYMNTEAFF. The CDR3 nucleotides are TGTGCCAGCAGTTTCAGGGGGTATATGAACACTGAAGCTTTCTTT.

V is TRBV27 and J is TRBJ2-7; 16 bases match TRBD2. The CDR3 covers 19 residues. In germline, CDR1 is MNHEY, CDR2 SMNVEV (reference sequence). Losses at the gene ends were 1 base for V and 0 bases for J; bases not matched to a gene: 6. The DNA of the CDR3 is TGTGCCAGCAGTTTATTTCCGGGACTAGCGGGAGGGCCCTCCTACGAGCAGTACTTC. This translates into CASSLFPGLAGGPSYEQYF.

This chain connects TRBV7-9 to TRBJ1-2, with 9 bases aligning to TRBD1. The germline CDR1 and CDR2 sequences are SEHNR and FQNEAQ (reference sequence). The length of the CDR3 is 14 residues. After removal of 4 bases from V and 4 bases from J, the junction contained 4 bases not matched to a gene. In DNA form, the CDR3 reads TGTGCCAGCAGCTCCGGACAGGGGTTCTATGGCTACACCTTC. It specifies CASSSGQGFYGYTF.

The chain has TRBV2 and TRBJ2-7, with 7 bases fitting TRBD1. Germline V gene sequence: CDR1 SNHLY, CDR2 FYNNEI. V shed 7 bases and J 3 bases; nucleotides not matched to a gene: 6. The CDR3 covers 13 residues. The CDR3 protein is CASIGTESYEQYF. CDR3 nucleotide sequence: TGTGCCAGCATAGGGACAGAGAGCTACGAGCAGTACTTC.

This chain uses TRBV29-1 with TRBJ2-7, with D perhaps matching TRBD2 (5 bases). Per germline, CDR1 SQVTM and CDR2 ANQGSEA. The V end lost 4 bases, the J end lost 3 bases, and 7 bases lay between the germline ends. This CDR3 has 11 amino acids. CDR3 coding DNA: TGCAGCGTTGGGGCGGGCTACGAGCAGTACTTC. It yields the protein CSVGAGYEQYF.

The rearrangement joins TRBV6-5 to TRBJ1-2, with D perhaps matching TRBD1 (6 bases). Trimming left V 9 bases short and J 4 bases short, with 9 bases between. This CDR3 has 11 amino acids. From germline, CDR1 is MNHEY and CDR2 SVGAGI. The CDR3 nucleotides read TGTGCCAGTACAGGGACCTATGGCTACACCTTC. It specifies CASTGTYGYTF.

The rearrangement joins TRBV6-1 to TRBJ2-7; TRBD2 matches 9 bases. This CDR3 comprises 14 residues. The germline gives CDR1 MNHNS, CDR2 SASEGT. V shed 6 bases and J 2 bases; nucleotides not matched to a gene: 5. As DNA, the CDR3 is TGTGCCAGCAGGGAGACTAGCGGCACCTACGAGCAGTACTTC. Its translation is CASRETSGTYEQYF.

The V gene is TRBV6-5, the J gene TRBJ1-1; 9 positions agree with TRBD1. This CDR3 has 14 amino acids. Germline V gene lookup returns CDR1 MNHEY and CDR2 SVGAGI. J was trimmed by 5 bases and V by 4 bases; bases with no gene match: 5. The DNA for the CDR3 is TGTGCCAGCAGTTTACAGGGGGCTTGGACTGAAGCTTTCTTT. It specifies CASSLQGAWTEAFF.

This chain joins TRBV6-5 and TRBJ2-5; 8 bases align to TRBD1. Germline loops: CDR1 MNHEY, CDR2 SVGAGI. The CDR3 runs 15 residues. The junction had 10 bases not matched to a gene; V was cut back by 6 bases and J by 4 bases. CDR3 DNA: TGTGCCAGCAGAGGACAGGGATTCGGGGCAGAGACCCAGTACTTC. Amino acids: CASRGQGFGAETQYF.